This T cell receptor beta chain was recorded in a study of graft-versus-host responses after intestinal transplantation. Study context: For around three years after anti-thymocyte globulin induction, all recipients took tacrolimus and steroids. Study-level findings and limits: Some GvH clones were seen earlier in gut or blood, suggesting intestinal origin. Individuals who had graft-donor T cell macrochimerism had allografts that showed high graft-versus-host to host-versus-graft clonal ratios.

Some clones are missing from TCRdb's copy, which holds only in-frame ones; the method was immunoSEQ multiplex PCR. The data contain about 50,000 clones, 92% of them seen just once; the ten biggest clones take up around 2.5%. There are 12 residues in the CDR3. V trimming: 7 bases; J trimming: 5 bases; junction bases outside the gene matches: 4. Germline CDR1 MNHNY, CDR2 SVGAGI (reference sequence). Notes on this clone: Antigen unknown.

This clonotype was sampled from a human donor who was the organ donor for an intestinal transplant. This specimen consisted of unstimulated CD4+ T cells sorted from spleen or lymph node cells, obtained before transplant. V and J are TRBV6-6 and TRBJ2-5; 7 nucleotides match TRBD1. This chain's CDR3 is CASTTGAETQYF. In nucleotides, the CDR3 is TGTGCCAGCACCACAGGGGCGGAGACCCAGTACTTC.